This paragraph covers one TCR beta chain sequence. This clonotype was counted only a few times. The clone's antigen remains unknown. No base qualities exist here, and no much larger clone lies one base off it. Library construction relied on 5' RACE. Instrument used: Illumina HiSeq 2000. Template switching introduced a universal primer binding site; the final cDNA contained a unique molecular identifier, enabling accurate counting of TCR cDNA molecules. First-strand cDNA for TCR alpha and beta chains was synthesized from specific primers in the conserved constant-segment region. To control for contamination, every cDNA library carried two barcodes: a SMART-Mk sample barcode plus Illumina barcodes. TruSeq adapter sequences and Illumina sample barcodes were added in two successive PCR steps. Sequencing of the TCR alpha and beta cDNA libraries was done on the Illumina HiSeq platform using custom primers. The study's processing was this. MiGEC processed the raw reads to extract unique molecular identifiers, while MiXCR was used to determine the CDR3 positions. For each individual, recombination models were inferred using an EM algorithm with the repgenHMM and IGoR tools. Shared clonotype analysis was performed with the tcR package in R, normalizing sharing by the product of cloneset sizes. To study raw recombination free of thymic and clonal selection effects, out-of-frame nonproductive sequences were analyzed. The public reads were quality trimmed at Q25 with fastp and then assembled into clones with MiXCR by TCRdb, keeping productive beta chains. Every CDR3 protein is listed once, alongside the most common genes and DNA of its rows. TCRdb, rather than the study authors, made the V and J calls. Recorded for this sample are 550,000 to 700,000 distinct CDR3 sequences; approximately 22% of them occurred a single time. The ten largest make up approximately 4.5% of the sample.

Every donor in the study was a healthy Caucasian. Three pairs of female monozygotic twins, all aged about 18 to 30 years, were included in the twin cohort. RNA for TCR libraries was isolated from peripheral blood mononuclear cells. The data derive from a study of identical twins (dated by TCRdb to the mid-2010s). About the full investigation: The study deep-sequenced TCR alpha and beta repertoires from monozygotic twins, unrelated adults of various ages and cord blood to test whether fetal clonotypes persist. Replicate twin experiments were performed at different times using different library preparation protocols to rule out contamination.

A distance of 13 bases separates the germline ends of V and J, which lose 5 bases and 3 bases respectively. From its cysteine to its phenylalanine, the CDR3 spans 14 amino acids. The kept DNA is CDR3 alone, 42 bases in frame from the first base. Sequences SEHNR (CDR1) and FQNEAQ (CDR2) are obtained from the germline V gene (reference sequence). The paper's findings and limits, for the study overall: Invariant T cells such as MAIT and iNKT could partly confound zero-insertion analyses, although diverse VJ usage argued against such confounding for most clonotypes. Because the same donors could not be followed over many years, the conclusions relied on cross-sectional statistical analysis. Fewer insertions were carried by abundant cord blood beta clonotypes; a weaker similar trend was observed in young adult naive repertoires, while no such trend was observed in memory repertoires. In monozygotic twins, recombination models systematically underestimated out-of-frame TCR alpha sharing, but the models matched the sharing seen between unrelated individuals. Compared with coincidental sharing between unrelated individuals, out-of-frame TCR alpha sequences shared between twins had an excess of sequences with low generation probability. Excess twin sharing in beta out-of-frame sequences was weaker because fewer shared sequences lowered the signal-to-noise ratio.

The same data also contributed to another study, on T cells expressing NK-cell markers. The second publication reports: Under 10 donors provided sorted CD3+CD56+NKG2C+, CD3+CD56+NKG2C- and CD3+CD56-NKG2C+ T-cell subsets, whose TCR beta-chain repertoires were profiled. Among the eight sequenced donors, seven were HCMV-seropositive and one was HCMV-seronegative. In several experiments an anti-gammadeltaTCR antibody was added to restrict sorting to alphabetaTCR-expressing T cells. In six donors, the dominant CD3+CD56+NKG2C+ clonotypes were found to rank among the top 10 CD8+ clonotypes and to make up 1.0-7.0% of CD8+ T cells. Those dominant clonotypes were again the most abundant among CD3+CD56-NKG2C+ cells in a few donors, at about 25-60.1%. It remained unclear whether the expanded NKG2C-expressing T cell clones were specific for HCMV antigens. The study sequenced eight donors, all healthy volunteers chosen at random: three men and five women. HCMV serostatus was determined by detecting HCMV-specific IgG in serum with a commercial ELISA kit. For 5 or 6 donors, unsorted PBMC were also used to sequence bulk peripheral blood T-cell repertoires. Reads were demultiplexed and grouped by UMI with MIGEC, and clonotypes were assembled and quantified with MiTCR. Only TCR cDNA sequences supported by at least two reads were kept to exclude erroneous sequences. The tcR package was used for downstream repertoire analysis, and clonotypes were matched across fractions by CDR3 nucleotide sequence plus V segment. VDJmatch was used to annotate antigen specificity against VDJdb, with one amino acid substitution allowed in CDR3.

The sequence was obtained from a woman between 18 and 30 years old in good health. Sequenced: PBMCs. The chain is encoded by TRBV7-9 joined to TRBJ1-1; matching of 6 bases hints at TRBD1 as the D gene. The CDR3 is CASSGRGLYTEAFF. The DNA sequence follows: TGTGCCAGCAGCGGGAGGGGGTTGTACACTGAAGCTTTCTTT.